This TCR beta chain was documented in a study of graft-versus-host responses after intestinal transplantation. Germline loops: CDR1 MNHEY, CDR2 SVGAGI. CDR3 length: 15 residues. V lost 2 bases to trimming and J lost 6 bases, with 17 bases between them. Libraries were prepared by immunoSEQ multiplex PCR; TCRdb keeps only in-frame clonotypes and omits some of them. Of about 30,000 clones in the sample, roughly 87% are singletons; the top ten hold around 10%. The sequence derives from a human patient who received an intestinal transplant, so some T cells may come from the graft donor. The chain combines TRBV6-5 with TRBJ2-7; D could derive from TRBD1 or TRBD2 (5 bases each). Sample: PBMCs, taken around 62 weeks after intestinal transplantation. CDR3 amino acids: CASSYGTPTVSEQYF. CDR3 nucleotide sequence: TGTGCCAGCAGTTACGGGACGCCCACGGTGAGCGAGCAGTACTTC.